Listed below are T cell receptor beta chains from one sample, sequenced in a study of cytomegalovirus exposure and HLA in healthy donors. Sequenced by immunoSEQ multiplex PCR; TCRdb stores in-frame clones only, minus some. The sample lists around 90,000 clones; around 80% were seen once. The sample taken for sequencing was PBMCs. These receptors were obtained from a male donor in good health and CMV-seropositive. CDR3s include the opening cysteine and the closing phenylalanine or tryptophan. The D gene is left open where the match is weak. Size values are once, few and many counts, or a class for expanded clones, and some rows have none.

V gene: TRBV11-2
J gene: TRBJ2-7
CDR3 length: 13
D gene: -
clone size: -
CDR3 protein: CASRFTGSHEQYF
CDR3 DNA: TGTGCCAGCAGGTTCACAGGGTCGCACGAGCAGTACTTC

V gene: TRBV30
J gene: TRBJ1-1
CDR3 length: 14
D gene: -
clone size: -
CDR3 protein: CACTIDSPNTEAFF
CDR3 DNA: TGTGCCTGCACGATCGACAGCCCCAACACTGAAGCTTTCTTT

V gene: TRBV30
J gene: TRBJ1-5
CDR3 length: 14
D gene: -
clone size: -
CDR3 protein: CAWSGAGLHQPQHF
CDR3 DNA: TGTGCCTGGAGTGGGGCTGGGCTACATCAGCCCCAGCATTTT

V gene: TRBV19
J gene: TRBJ2-2
CDR3 length: 18
D gene: TRBD2
clone size: -
CDR3 protein: CASSIPLAGLVFYGELFF
CDR3 DNA: TGTGCCAGTAGTATTCCCCTAGCGGGGTTGGTCTTTTACGGGGAGCTGTTTTTT

V gene: TRBV7-8
J gene: TRBJ1-5
CDR3 length: 15
D gene: -
clone size: -
CDR3 protein: CASSLGTRGGQPQHF
CDR3 DNA: TGTGCCAGCAGCTTAGGTACCAGGGGTGGTCAGCCCCAGCATTTT

V gene: TRBV6-5
J gene: TRBJ2-7
CDR3 length: 14
D gene: TRBD1
clone size: -
CDR3 protein: CASSRDSQHYEQYF
CDR3 DNA: TGTGCCAGCAGCCGGGACAGTCAGCACTACGAGCAGTACTTC

V gene: TRBV4-3
J gene: TRBJ1-2
CDR3 length: 17
D gene: -
clone size: -
CDR3 protein: CASSQDPRRTANYGYTF
CDR3 DNA: TGCGCCAGCAGCCAAGATCCTCGTAGGACAGCTAACTATGGCTACACCTTC

V gene: TRBV4-2
J gene: TRBJ1-6
CDR3 length: 14
D gene: -
clone size: -
CDR3 protein: CASSQEQGSSPLHF
CDR3 DNA: TGTGCCAGCAGCCAAGAGCAGGGGAGTTCACCCCTCCACTTT

V gene: TRBV30
J gene: TRBJ1-1
CDR3 length: 12
D gene: -
clone size: few
CDR3 protein: CAWGVGFAEAFF
CDR3 DNA: TGTGCCTGGGGTGTCGGGTTCGCTGAAGCTTTCTTT

V gene: TRBV7-6
J gene: TRBJ2-3
CDR3 length: 17
D gene: TRBD2
clone size: -
CDR3 protein: CASSHWRGGGATDTQYF
CDR3 DNA: TGTGCCAGCAGCCACTGGAGGGGCGGGGGGGCGACAGATACGCAGTATTTT

V gene: TRBV7-6
J gene: TRBJ2-7
CDR3 length: 15
D gene: TRBD2
clone size: -
CDR3 protein: CASSQTSGDTYEQYF
CDR3 DNA: TGTGCCAGCAGTCAGACTAGCGGCGACACCTACGAGCAGTACTTC

V gene: TRBV27
J gene: TRBJ2-2
CDR3 length: 17
D gene: TRBD2
clone size: -
CDR3 protein: CASSSRTSGGRTGELFF
CDR3 DNA: TGTGCCAGCAGTTCCCGGACTAGCGGGGGCCGCACCGGGGAGCTGTTTTTT

V gene: TRBV7-2
J gene: TRBJ1-2
CDR3 length: 12
D gene: -
clone size: -
CDR3 protein: CASSFTNYGYTF
CDR3 DNA: TGTGCCAGCAGCTTCACTAACTATGGCTACACCTTC

V gene: TRBV7-6
J gene: TRBJ1-1
CDR3 length: 15
D gene: -
clone size: -
CDR3 protein: CASSFQQGTNTEAFF
CDR3 DNA: TGTGCCAGCAGCTTCCAGCAGGGCACGAACACTGAAGCTTTCTTT

V gene: TRBV2
J gene: TRBJ2-7
CDR3 length: 13
D gene: -
clone size: -
CDR3 protein: CASSSEPFYEQYF
CDR3 DNA: TGTGCCAGCAGTTCAGAACCTTTTTACGAGCAGTACTTC

V gene: TRBV27
J gene: TRBJ2-1
CDR3 length: 16
D gene: -
clone size: -
CDR3 protein: CASKRGGQTHYNEQFF
CDR3 DNA: TGTGCCAGCAAAAGGGGGGGCCAAACCCACTACAATGAGCAGTTCTTC

V gene: TRBV30
J gene: TRBJ1-2
CDR3 length: 17
D gene: -
clone size: -
CDR3 protein: CACTFWAERTANYGYTF
CDR3 DNA: TGTGCCTGTACGTTCTGGGCAGAGCGGACGGCTAACTATGGCTACACCTTC

V gene: TRBV7-6
J gene: TRBJ2-5
CDR3 length: 15
D gene: -
clone size: -
CDR3 protein: CASSAGRTYEETQYF
CDR3 DNA: TGTGCCAGCAGCGCGGGGCGCACATATGAAGAGACCCAGTACTTC

V gene: TRBV30
J gene: TRBJ2-1
CDR3 length: 14
D gene: TRBD1
clone size: -
CDR3 protein: CAWAGTGGFDEQFF
CDR3 DNA: TGTGCCTGGGCCGGGACAGGGGGCTTCGATGAGCAGTTCTTC

V gene: TRBV29-1
J gene: TRBJ1-5
CDR3 length: 12
D gene: -
clone size: few
CDR3 protein: CSVRDRNQPQHF
CDR3 DNA: TGCAGCGTTCGGGATCGCAATCAGCCCCAGCATTTT

V gene: TRBV6-1
J gene: TRBJ1-4
CDR3 length: 16
D gene: TRBD1
clone size: -
CDR3 protein: CASSEGQGVTYEKLFF
CDR3 DNA: TGTGCCAGCAGTGAAGGACAGGGGGTGACGTACGAAAAACTGTTTTTT

V gene: TRBV2
J gene: TRBJ1-5
CDR3 length: 14
D gene: TRBD1
clone size: -
CDR3 protein: CASRTGTALEPQHF
CDR3 DNA: TGTGCCAGCAGGACCGGGACAGCTTTGGAGCCCCAGCATTTT

V gene: TRBV7-9
J gene: TRBJ2-1
CDR3 length: 13
D gene: -
clone size: -
CDR3 protein: CASSLEGASEQFF
CDR3 DNA: TGTGCCAGCAGCTTGGAGGGGGCAAGTGAGCAGTTCTTC

V gene: TRBV25-1
J gene: TRBJ2-7
CDR3 length: 13
D gene: -
clone size: few
CDR3 protein: CASSGTVVYEQYF
CDR3 DNA: TGTGCCAGCAGTGGGACAGTTGTTTACGAGCAGTACTTC

V gene: TRBV15
J gene: TRBJ1-5
CDR3 length: 16
D gene: -
clone size: -
CDR3 protein: CATSIPGEFGNQPQHF
CDR3 DNA: TGTGCCACCAGCATTCCAGGGGAATTTGGCAATCAGCCCCAGCATTTT

V gene: TRBV11-2
J gene: TRBJ1-1
CDR3 length: 13
D gene: TRBD1
clone size: -
CDR3 protein: CASSWQGDTEAFF
CDR3 DNA: TGTGCCAGCAGCTGGCAGGGGGACACTGAAGCTTTCTTT

V gene: TRBV29-1
J gene: TRBJ2-3
CDR3 length: 15
D gene: TRBD2
clone size: once
CDR3 protein: CSVELAGGQQDTQYF
CDR3 DNA: TGCAGCGTTGAACTAGCGGGGGGGCAGCAAGATACGCAGTATTTT

V gene: TRBV9
J gene: TRBJ2-2
CDR3 length: 13
D gene: -
clone size: -
CDR3 protein: CASSAVNTGELFF
CDR3 DNA: TGTGCCAGCAGCGCCGTGAACACCGGGGAGCTGTTTTTT

V gene: TRBV30
J gene: TRBJ1-2
CDR3 length: 13
D gene: -
clone size: -
CDR3 protein: CAWSLTGGYGYTF
CDR3 DNA: TGTGCCTGGAGTCTGACGGGAGGCTATGGCTACACCTTC

V gene: TRBV2
J gene: TRBJ1-1
CDR3 length: 13
D gene: -
clone size: -
CDR3 protein: CASRRGWKTEAFF
CDR3 DNA: TGTGCCAGCAGGAGAGGGTGGAAGACTGAAGCTTTCTTT

V gene: TRBV21-1
J gene: TRBJ1-2
CDR3 length: 16
D gene: -
clone size: -
CDR3 protein: CASSKPWTGGSDGYTF
CDR3 DNA: TGTGCCAGCAGCAAGCCTTGGACAGGGGGGTCTGATGGCTACACCTTC